This T cell receptor beta chain was sequenced in a study of blood T cell repertoires in COVID-19. Trimming removed 2 bases from V and 3 bases from J, with 7 bases in between. This CDR3 is built from 14 residues. In germline, CDR1 is MNHEY, CDR2 SVGAGI. Original methodology: Reference gene primers were amplified, and this amplification served to estimate nucleated cell counts. Assay: immunoSEQ multiplex PCR; the TCRdb copy retains only in-frame clones and omits some. The DNA was the basis for D and trimming; V, J and clone size are from that table. Among 50,000 to 80,000 clones listed, around nine tenths were seen once.

The clonotype was recovered from a woman aged 40 to 50 who had recovered from COVID-19. The chain combines TRBV6-5 with TRBJ1-4; unclear D gene. The sample taken for sequencing was PBMCs or T cells enriched from blood (not recorded which). CDR3 in amino acids: CASSYESSNEKLFF. The DNA for the CDR3 is TGTGCCAGCAGTTACGAGAGCTCTAATGAAAAACTGTTTTTT.